This is a list of T cell receptor beta chains from one sample in a study of shared clonotypes between healthy human individuals. Repertoires were generated with immunoSEQ multiplex PCR, while TCRdb's copy carries only in-frame clones and drops some. The table shows roughly 400,000 clones, with about 96% occurring only once. Sequencing input: memory CD8+ T cells sorted from blood. The receptors originated from a young man in good health. The CDR3 runs from the conserved cysteine through the conserved F or W. The D gene is left open where the match is weak. A row's size may be missing; if present it is once, few, many or a size class.

V	size	J	D	length	CDR3	DNA
TRBV19	-	TRBJ2-5	-	13	CASSYGLEETQYF	TGTGCCAGTAGCTACGGACTGGAAGAGACCCAGTACTTC
TRBV25-1	-	TRBJ1-6	-	17	CASSEYGTGGYNSPLHF	TGTGCCAGCAGTGAATACGGGACGGGGGGCTATAATTCACCCCTCCACTTT
TRBV28	-	TRBJ2-2	TRBD2	17	CASSFFYRTSGTGELFF	TGTGCCAGCAGTTTCTTCTATAGGACTAGCGGAACCGGGGAGCTGTTTTTT
TRBV5-5	-	TRBJ2-3	-	11	CASSSTDTQYF	TGTGCCAGCAGCAGCACAGATACGCAGTATTTT
TRBV5-1	-	TRBJ2-7	-	14	CASSLVVGSYEQYF	TGCGCCAGCAGCTTGGTGGTCGGCTCCTACGAGCAGTACTTC
TRBV9	-	TRBJ2-3	-	16	CASSVAFGTVTDTQYF	TGTGCCAGCAGCGTAGCTTTTGGGACTGTGACAGATACGCAGTATTTT
TRBV27	-	TRBJ1-2	TRBD1	13	CASSRTGNYGYTF	TGTGCCAGCAGTCGGACAGGGAACTATGGCTACACCTTC
TRBV2	-	TRBJ2-2	-	15	CASSRPGEKNGELFF	TGTGCCAGTTCACGTCCAGGGGAAAAGAACGGGGAGCTGTTTTTT
TRBV28	once	TRBJ1-5	-	10	CASGLGPQHF	TGTGCCAGTGGTTTGGGGCCCCAGCATTTT
TRBV2	-	TRBJ1-5	-	15	CASRYRVNSNQPQHF	TGTGCCAGCAGATACAGGGTTAATAGCAATCAGCCCCAGCATTTT
TRBV6-5	-	TRBJ2-4	-	15	CASSYSRTAKNIQYF	TGTGCCAGCAGTTACTCGAGGACGGCCAAAAACATTCAGTACTTC
TRBV2	-	TRBJ2-1	TRBD2	14	CASSATSGRGEQFF	TGTGCCAGCAGTGCGACTAGCGGGAGAGGTGAGCAGTTCTTC
TRBV19	-	TRBJ1-1	-	13	CASSITGNTEAFF	TGTGCCAGTAGTATAACAGGGAACACTGAAGCTTTCTTT
TRBV4-2	-	TRBJ2-1	TRBD2	15	CASSQAGLDSNEQFF	TGTGCCAGCAGCCAAGCGGGACTAGACAGCAATGAGCAGTTCTTC
TRBV10-1	-	TRBJ2-7	TRBD1	14	CASSDRTGSYEQYF	TGCGCCAGCAGTGACAGGACAGGGAGCTACGAGCAGTACTTC
TRBV6-1	few	TRBJ2-2	TRBD2	16	CASSGASGRVGGELFF	TGTGCCAGCAGTGGGGCTAGCGGGAGGGTTGGCGGGGAGCTGTTTTTT
TRBV7-7	once	TRBJ2-7	TRBD1	14	CASSLGPDRGEQYF	TGTGCTAGCAGCTTAGGCCCTGACAGGGGCGAGCAGTACTTC
TRBV7-9	-	TRBJ2-5	-	14	CASSLFAYQETQYF	TGTGCCAGCAGCTTGTTTGCCTACCAAGAGACCCAGTACTTC
TRBV12-5	-	TRBJ2-5	TRBD1	13	CASVTDRDETQYF	TGTGCTAGTGTTACGGACAGGGATGAGACCCAGTACTTC
TRBV28	-	TRBJ2-7	TRBD1	13	CASSTGQGGEQYF	TGTGCCAGCAGCACGGGACAGGGGGGTGAGCAGTACTTC
TRBV2	once	TRBJ1-1	TRBD1	14	CASSDRWTGWKAFF	TGTGCCAGCAGTGATCGTTGGACAGGGTGGAAAGCTTTCTTT
TRBV7-9	-	TRBJ1-4	TRBD1	17	CASSLAGQGYSNEKLFF	TGTGCCAGCAGCTTAGCGGGACAGGGGTACAGTAATGAAAAACTGTTTTTT
TRBV9	-	TRBJ2-1	-	10	CASSPSRQFF	TGTGCCAGCAGCCCCTCTAGGCAGTTCTTC
TRBV7-9	-	TRBJ2-1	-	14	CASSFQLGGYEQFF	TGTGCCAGCAGCTTCCAATTAGGGGGGTATGAGCAGTTCTTC
TRBV6-1	-	TRBJ1-2	-	13	CASSYQGSYGYTF	TGTGCCAGCAGTTATCAGGGTAGCTATGGCTACACCTTC
TRBV6-1	-	TRBJ2-3	TRBD2	14	CATKPGLARDTQYF	TGTGCCACCAAACCGGGACTAGCAAGAGATACGCAGTATTTT
TRBV11-3	-	TRBJ2-1	-	12	CASSLGDNEQFF	TGTGCCAGCAGCTTGGGCGACAATGAGCAGTTCTTC
TRBV6-5	-	TRBJ1-1	-	13	CASSYSGTTEAFF	TGTGCCAGCAGTTACTCCGGGACCACTGAAGCTTTCTTT
TRBV6-1	-	TRBJ2-7	TRBD2	15	CASSDPGLAAYEQYF	TGTGCCAGCAGTGACCCGGGACTAGCGGCCTACGAGCAGTACTTC
TRBV5-1	-	TRBJ2-2	TRBD2	15	CASSDGTRKTGELFF	TGCGCCAGCAGCGACGGGACTAGAAAGACCGGGGAGCTGTTTTTT
TRBV29-1	few	TRBJ1-3	TRBD1	14	CSVVWTGAGNTIYF	TGCAGCGTTGTCTGGACAGGGGCTGGAAACACCATATATTTT
TRBV27	-	TRBJ2-2	TRBD2	15	CASSHQLAGAGELFF	TGTGCCAGCAGCCATCAACTAGCGGGAGCCGGGGAGCTGTTTTTT